Each of the 28 T cell receptor beta chains below was sequenced from the same sample in a study of T cell responses to AZD1222 COVID-19 vaccine. Using immunoSEQ multiplex PCR, the repertoire was profiled, and TCRdb retains in-frame clones only, with some absent. The sample contains approximately 200,000 clones, 90% to 95% of which appear only once. This material consisted of peripheral blood, taken 28 days after the second dose of the MenACWY control vaccine. The receptors originated from an adult who received the MenACWY meningococcal vaccine as a control.

The rearrangement joins TRBV19 to TRBJ2-3; 9 bases line up with TRBD2. This CDR3 contains 16 residues. V gave up 3 bases and J gave up 6 bases; unmatched junction bases: 10. The germline V gene encodes CDR1 LNHDA and CDR2 SQIVND (reference sequence). CDR3 coding DNA: TGTGCCAGTAGTATTTCGGCTAGCGGGGTCGCCGATACGCAGTATTTT. Translated, it gives CASSISASGVADTQYF.

The V call is TRBV6-5, the J call TRBJ2-7; 7 nucleotides line up with TRBD1. Trimming cost V 6 bases and J 1 base; bases outside gene matches: 9. Germline V gene data show CDR1 as MNHEY and CDR2 as SVGAGI. There are 15 residues in the CDR3. For the CDR3, the DNA is TGTGCCAGCAGCCTTGCCGAGACAGGGTCCTACGAGCAGTACTTC. Residues: CASSLAETGSYEQYF.

This rearrangement joins TRBV3-1 (or the pseudogene TRBV3-2) to TRBJ1-3, with 8 bases aligning to TRBD1. Germline loops: CDR1 LGHDT, CDR2 YNNKEL (reference sequence). The J segment lost 1 base and the V segment lost 4 bases, leaving 3 bases of the junction unmatched. The CDR3 runs to 15 residues. CDR3 sequence: CASSPRTGSGNTIYF. CDR3 nucleotide sequence: TGTGCCAGCAGCCCTCGGACAGGGTCTGGAAACACCATATATTTT.

This chain joins TRBV5-1 and TRBJ1-3, with D possibly matching TRBD1 (6 bases). V was shortened by 3 bases and J by 0 bases, with 13 bases between the two germline ends. Germline-derived CDR1 and CDR2 are SGHRS and YFSETQ. This CDR3 is 16 amino acids long. CDR3 nucleotides: TGCGCCAGCAGCTCAGGGGCATCTGGCTCTGGAAACACCATATATTTT. The encoded protein is CASSSGASGSGNTIYF.

Points on this clone: This CDR3 is also generated by other DNA sequences in the sample. This rearrangement joins TRBV5-1 to TRBJ2-7; 7 bases map to TRBD1. Trimming at V came to 1 base and at J to 3 bases, leaving 4 bases not matched to a gene. CDR3 length: 14 amino acids. Per germline, CDR1 SGHRS and CDR2 YFSETQ. DNA for the CDR3: TGCGCCAGCAGCTTGCTGGGGGACAGCTACGAGCAGTACTTC. As protein: CASSLLGDSYEQYF. The full variable domain, in which reference TRBV5-1 and TRBJ2-7 provide the parts outside the CDR3, is KAGVTQTPRYLIKTRGQQVTLSCSPISGHRSVSWYQQTPGQGLQFLFEYFSETQRNKGNFPGRFSGRQFSNSRSEMNVSTLELGDSALYLCASSLLGDSYEQYFGPGTRLTVT.

The gene calls are TRBV6-2 or TRBV6-3 and TRBJ2-7; D is uncertain. V lost 6 bases and J 0 bases, leaving 12 bases between the germline ends. The germline V gene encodes CDR1 MNHEY and CDR2 SVGEGT. The CDR3 has 14 residues. The CDR3 DNA reads TGTGCCAGCAGCCCCCAACAACCCTCCTACGAGCAGTACTTC. Translation: CASSPQQPSYEQYF.

The chain combines TRBV6-5 with TRBJ1-5, with TRBD1 as a possible D gene (5 bases). The CDR3 loop spans 12 amino acids. Looked up from germline, CDR1 is MNHEY and CDR2 is SVGAGI. V gave up 5 bases and J gave up 9 bases, with 11 bases separating them. The DNA of the CDR3 is TGTGCCAGCAGTAGCGGGGGGTGGCCCCAGCATTTT. It codes for CASSSGGWPQHF.

V usage is TRBV18 and J usage is TRBJ1-5; TRBD1 matches 7 bases. The CDR3 loop spans 15 amino acids. Germline CDR1 KGHSH, CDR2 LQKENI. V shed 5 bases, J shed 8 bases, and the junction held 12 bases outside the gene matches. CDR3 bases: TGTGCCAGCTCAAAAGACAGGGAAAACTTTGAGCCCCAGCATTTT. It specifies CASSKDRENFEPQHF.

This clone was detected once. The chain carries TRBV19 and TRBJ1-5; TRBD1 might be the D (5 bases). V lost 5 bases and J 2 bases, leaving 16 bases between the germline ends. Germline V gene data show CDR1 as LNHDA and CDR2 as SQIVND (reference sequence). The CDR3 has 16 amino acids. CDR3 bases: TGTGCCAGTAGTGAGTTGGGGCAAATGGGCAATCAGCCCCAGCATTTT. It codes for CASSELGQMGNQPQHF.

The V and J genes are TRBV7-2 and TRBJ2-1; D is uncertain. CDR3 length equals 14 residues. From germline, CDR1 is SGHTA and CDR2 FQGNSA. The germline V and J ends were trimmed by 6 bases and 4 bases, with 13 bases remaining between them. The CDR3 loop is CASRPTNGYNEQFF. In DNA form, the CDR3 reads TGTGCCAGCAGACCCACGAATGGATACAATGAGCAGTTCTTC.

A remark on this clone: One end of the junction does not line up with germline, which may come from a read error. V usage is TRBV4-1 and J usage is TRBJ1-2; maybe TRBD1 (5 bases). In germline, CDR1 is MGHRA, CDR2 YSYEKL. The CDR3 has 15 residues. The CDR3 protein is CASSQGSQDSPRVSF. The CDR3 coding sequence is TGCGCCAGCAGCCAAGGAAGTCAAGACAGCCCCCGGGTGTCCTTC.

V gene TRBV27 combines with J gene TRBJ2-3; TRBD1 might be the D (6 bases). V lost 7 bases to trimming and J lost 4 bases, with 15 bases between them. CDR1 MNHEY and CDR2 SMNVEV come from the germline V gene (reference sequence). CDR3 length: 14 amino acids. CDR3: CASTSGGLADTQYF. DNA of the CDR3: TGTGCCAGCACCAGTGGGGGCTTAGCAGATACGCAGTATTTT.

The chain couples TRBV3-1 (or the pseudogene TRBV3-2) to TRBJ2-7; D not resolved. This CDR3 has 14 residues. V lost 1 base to trimming and J lost 3 bases, with 10 bases between them. Per germline, CDR1 LGHDT and CDR2 YNNKEL (reference sequence). CDR3 coding DNA: TGTGCCAGCAGCCAAGCCAGTGGCTTCTACGAGCAGTACTTC. Translated: CASSQASGFYEQYF.

This chain links TRBV5-6 with TRBJ2-4; D not certain. CDR1 is SGHDT, CDR2 YYEEEE, per germline. This CDR3 spans 15 amino acids. Trimming cost V 3 bases and J 0 bases, with 10 bases left between them. The CDR3 DNA reads TGTGCCAGCAGCTACCGCGTGACAGCCAAAAACATTCAGTACTTC. Translated: CASSYRVTAKNIQYF.

This clone has a single count. CDR3 DNA: TGTGCCAGCAGTGAAGCGTCCGGACTTCTCTATGGCTACACCTTC. Protein product: CASSEASGLLYGYTF. The rearrangement uses TRBV6-1 and TRBJ1-2; D not certain. This CDR3 is built from 15 residues. V was clipped by 0 bases and J by 4 bases, with 12 bases between them. Germline V gene data show CDR1 as MNHNS and CDR2 as SASEGT.

This chain links TRBV28 with TRBJ2-7; D is possibly TRBD2 (6 bases). The CDR3 spans 14 residues. Per germline, CDR1 MDHEN and CDR2 SYDVKM. Trimming shortened V by 2 bases and J by 3 bases, and 11 bases separated the two germline ends. CDR3 protein: CASSLASVNYEQYF. CDR3 DNA: TGTGCCAGCAGTTTAGCTAGCGTGAACTACGAGCAGTACTTC.

The sample holds one count of this clone. The chain couples TRBV19 to TRBJ1-1; D unclear. The CDR3 length is 16 residues. Trimming left V 5 bases short and J 0 bases short, with 16 bases between. Per the germline V gene, CDR1 is LNHDA and CDR2 is SQIVND (reference sequence). CDR3 sequence: CASSSLVRHLNTEAFF. CDR3 in DNA: TGTGCCAGTAGTTCCCTAGTCCGACACTTGAACACTGAAGCTTTCTTT.

The rearrangement uses TRBV11-2 and TRBJ2-7; 7 positions match TRBD1. CDR1 and CDR2 (germline): SGHAT, FQNNGV. Germline trimming cut 0 bases from V and 5 bases from J; bases unmatched to any gene: 10. The CDR3 spans 16 residues. The CDR3 bases are TGTGCCAGCAGCTTAGATCCCCGGGACAGACCCCACGAGCAGTACTTC. As protein: CASSLDPRDRPHEQYF.

CDR3 DNA: TGTGCCAGCAGCTTGGCACAGGGCCTTGGAAACACCATATATTTT. Residues: CASSLAQGLGNTIYF. The gene calls are TRBV7-9 and TRBJ1-3, with D possibly matching TRBD1 (6 bases). V lost 3 bases and J lost 3, with 12 bases in between. The CDR3 spans 15 residues. Per the germline V gene, CDR1 is SEHNR and CDR2 is FQNEAQ (reference sequence).

The V and J genes are TRBV5-4 and TRBJ2-7, with 9 positions matching TRBD1. This CDR3 has 16 residues. Germline lookup yields CDR1 SGHNT and CDR2 YYREEE (reference sequence). Unmatched junction bases numbered 5, after V lost 1 base and J lost 0 bases. The CDR3 here is CASSLTGTGNSYEQYF. Written as DNA, the CDR3 is TGTGCCAGCAGCTTGACCGGGACAGGGAACTCCTACGAGCAGTACTTC.

The rearrangement links TRBV12-3 or TRBV12-4 to TRBJ2-1; TRBD1 matches 10 bases. V trimming: 7 bases; J trimming: 6 bases; junction bases outside the gene matches: 3. CDR3 length: 13 amino acids. CDR3 in DNA: TGTGCCAGCAAGACAGGGGGCGGCAATGAGCAGTTCTTC. Translation gives CASKTGGGNEQFF.

The chain links TRBV11-2 to TRBJ2-4; perhaps TRBD1 as D (5 bases). The CDR3 runs 14 residues. Deletions cut 5 bases from V and 1 base from J, with 9 bases between. Germline CDR1 is SGHAT and CDR2 is FQNNGV. DNA of the CDR3: TGTGCCAGCAGCGCCAGACAGGCCAAAAACATTCAGTACTTC. It encodes CASSARQAKNIQYF.

This rearrangement joins TRBV10-3 to TRBJ2-7; 13 bases align to TRBD2. Germline V gives CDR1 ENHRY, CDR2 SYGVKD. V trimming: 6 bases; J trimming: 1 base; junction bases outside the gene matches: 9. The CDR3 covers 17 residues. CDR3 DNA sequence: TGTGCCATCAGGACCGGGACTAGCGGGACCTCTTCCTACGAGCAGTACTTC. It encodes CAIRTGTSGTSSYEQYF.

CDR3 protein: CASSLVDSGNTIYF. The CDR3 DNA is TGTGCCAGCAGCTTAGTGGACTCCGGAAACACCATATATTTT. The chain couples TRBV7-6 to TRBJ1-3; D call uncertain. Trimming removed 1 base at V and 4 bases at J, with 8 bases between. The CDR3 consists of 14 residues. Germline V gene data show CDR1 as SGHVS and CDR2 as FNYEAQ.

The chain combines TRBV15 with TRBJ2-7; D possibly uses TRBD1 or TRBD2 (5 bases each). V lost 5 bases and J lost 0, with 14 bases in between. The germline gives CDR1 LNHNV, CDR2 YYDKDF (reference sequence). The CDR3 loop spans 15 amino acids. CDR3 sequence (DNA): TGTGCCACCAGCGGGAGCCGGGACGGCTCCTACGAGCAGTACTTC. Its protein is CATSGSRDGSYEQYF.

The chain links TRBV30 to TRBJ2-7; TRBD2 aligns across 8 bases. Germline V gene data show CDR1 as GTSNPN and CDR2 as SVGIG (reference sequence). The CDR3 runs to 12 residues. The junction had 3 bases not matched to a gene; V was cut back by 8 bases and J by 0 bases. The CDR3 spells CAGTRSSYEQYF. The CDR3 nucleotides are TGTGCCGGGACTAGGAGCTCCTACGAGCAGTACTTC.

This chain uses TRBV5-1 with TRBJ2-1; 9 nucleotides agree with TRBD1. The ends lost 9 bases at V and 8 bases at J; junction bases unmatched: 9. Germline V gene sequence: CDR1 SGHRS, CDR2 YFSETQ. This CDR3 region has 13 residues. The CDR3 coding sequence is TGCGCCACCCAGGGGGGACAGGGCGATGAGCAGTTCTTC. Translating it yields CATQGGQGDEQFF. The variable domain in full, completed from reference TRBV5-1 and TRBJ2-1, reads KAGVTQTPRYLIKTRGQQVTLSCSPISGHRSVSWYQQTPGQGLQFLFEYFSETQRNKGNFPGRFSGRQFSNSRSEMNVSTLELGDSALYLCATQGGQGDEQFFGPGTRLTVL.

In its sample, this clone was seen once. The genes are TRBV10-2 and TRBJ1-3, with TRBD1 matching over 8 bases. V lost 8 bases and J lost 3; bases outside the gene matches: 9. CDR1 WSHSY and CDR2 SAAADI come from the germline V gene. This CDR3 contains 15 residues. In nucleotides, the CDR3 is TGCGCCAGCGGCGACAGGGGTGCGTTTGGAAACACCATATATTTT. It translates to CASGDRGAFGNTIYF.